This TCR beta chain was obtained from a study of T cell responses to AZD1222 COVID-19 vaccine (dated by TCRdb to about 2021). As for the study more broadly: AZD1222 recipients whose second dose came at about 4 weeks and those whose second dose came at about 12 weeks were combined into one group, since spike-specific TCR depth and breadth did not differ between the two schedules. Trial participants were enrolled by age into 18-55, 56-69 and 70-plus year subgroups, with approximately 150, 30 and 60 TCR-sequenced participants respectively. TCR sequencing covered about 230 trial participants: 200 to 220 given two doses of AZD1222 and 26 given two doses of MenACWY control vaccine. Overall study outcomes, separate from this receptor: No day 14 peak-response samples were available, so repertoires were characterized only after the peak T cell response. Reportedly, close to half of the unique spike-specific TCRs recognized epitopes lying outside the regions that are mutated in the B.1.351 and B.1.1.7 variants. Conclusions about previously exposed vaccinees are limited because only a handful of AZD1222 recipients were SARS-CoV-2 seropositive at baseline. After two AZD1222 doses, spike-specific TCR breadth and depth were significantly higher than at day 0 and than in MenACWY recipients. Most participants were white British and females outnumbered males, and the authors suggested that clonal diversity may have been underestimated. The 56-69-year group was small, and its depth increase did not reach significance, likely because of low power. CD4 TCRs associated with the vaccine covered the entire spike protein, and the dominant responses were in regions 160-218 and 743-854.

According to the study, the label for this sample's time point signals: baseline before first vaccination. Vaccinee samples came from UK trials COV001 and COV002, including a single-blind randomized controlled phase 2/3 trial of AZD1222 (ChAdOx1 nCoV-19) in healthy adults. For TCRbeta chain sequencing, PBMC samples were collected from trial participants at day 0 and at day 28 after the second dose. This clone was observed a few times. What this receptor recognizes is not known. The record has no base qualities; no much larger clone is one base away. The CDR3 regions of human TCRbeta chains were subjected to immunosequencing. For the original study's pipeline: Repertoire TCRs were checked for matches against a reference library of SARS-CoV-2-specific TCRs that had been generated using the MIRA antigen-specificity platform. Breadth was defined as the fraction of unique TCRs that were SARS-CoV-2-associated, and depth was defined as the fraction of total T cells that were SARS-CoV-2-associated. Each spike-specific TCR was assigned to its reactive spike region and to a CD4 or CD8 class using the MIRA data. Log10-transformed breadth and depth values were compared by one-way ANOVA with Sidak's multiple comparisons tests. TCRdb took this table from immuneACCESS and kept in-frame rearrangements with V and J called. Such tables lack part of the clones; where checked against another copy, unresolved V genes explain under half of the gap, and the rest is unexplained. V and J calls and clone size are given by that table; D and trimming were obtained from the DNA. The sample table holds approximately 110,000 clones, of which 91% were seen once. The top ten constitute 6% to 8% of the sample.

The CDR3 spans 17 residues, from the cysteine through the phenylalanine. Solely the CDR3 DNA is kept, with 51 bases framed from the first base. The V end gives up 5 bases and the J end 9 bases, leaving 13 bases in the junction not matched to a gene. CDR1 and CDR2 are read off the germline V gene as MNHEY and SVGEGT. This receptor was obtained from an adult in good health. The rearranged chain carries TRBV6-2 or TRBV6-3 and TRBJ1-6; TRBD1 aligns with 10 central bases. The sample in question was peripheral blood, obtained on day 0 of AZD1222 vaccination. The CDR3 amino acid sequence is: CASSPMRTGQGSSPLHF. At the DNA level, the sequence is TGTGCCAGCAGTCCAATGCGAACGGGACAGGGGAGTTCACCCCTCCACTTT.